Below, 17 T cell receptor beta chains from the same sample are listed, as sequenced in a study of neurological immune-mediated disorders. The time point is: longitudinal time-point 2. TCRdb used MiXCR to reprocess the 5' RACE reads, holding one entry per CDR3 protein. The sample contains tens of thousands of distinct CDR3 sequences, roughly 10% of which appear only once. Material: PBMCs. All receptors come from a man aged 25-45 years in good health.

This clonotype appeared many times. The chain carries TRBV7-6 and TRBJ2-5, with D perhaps TRBD2 (7 bases). CDR1 is SGHVS, CDR2 FNYEAQ, per germline. Trimming took 4 bases from V and 3 from J, leaving 18 bases between them. The CDR3 contains 16 residues. The DNA of the CDR3 is TGTGCCAGCAGCTCCTGGGGGGCTAGCGGTAAAGAGACCCAGTACTTC. This translates into CASSSWGASGKETQYF.

This clonotype was picked up many times. CDR3 in amino acids: CATSQGFHEQYF. DNA of the CDR3: TGTGCCACGAGCCAGGGTTTCCACGAGCAGTACTTC. The genes are TRBV12-3 or TRBV12-4 and TRBJ2-7; maybe TRBD1 (5 bases). The CDR3 is 12 residues long. Trimming cost V 10 bases and J 5 bases, with 15 bases left between them.

This clonotype has a count of ten or more. The gene calls are TRBV24-1 and TRBJ2-1, with D tentatively TRBD2 (6 bases). V was trimmed by 0 bases and J by 0 bases, leaving 11 bases between them. The CDR3 totals 17 residues. CDR1 is KGHDR, CDR2 SFDVKD, per germline. CDR3 nucleotide sequence: TGTGCCACCAGTGATTTGGAGGAGGGGCACTCCTACAATGAGCAGTTCTTC. Residues: CATSDLEEGHSYNEQFF.

Ten or more counts support this clonotype. This chain joins TRBV20-1 and TRBJ1-1, with TRBD1 matching over 7 bases. CDR3 length: 11 amino acids. V trimming: 2 bases; J trimming: 7 bases; junction bases outside the gene matches: 1. Germline CDR1 and CDR2: DFQATT and SNEGSKA (reference sequence). CDR3: CSARRDSEAFF. In DNA, the CDR3 is TGCAGTGCTAGAAGGGACAGTGAAGCTTTCTTT.

This clonotype was seen ten or more times. This chain joins TRBV21-1 and TRBJ1-3; the D segment call TRBD1 is taken from the table without a DNA check. TRBV21-1 has pseudogene status. There are 19 residues in the CDR3. The CDR3 loop is CASSPKNSGTGGVGNTIYF. The CDR3 DNA follows: TGTGCCAGCAGCCCCAAAAATTCGGGGACAGGAGGAGTAGGAAACACCATATATTTT.

This clonotype appeared many times. The chain links TRBV6-6 to TRBJ2-7; D call uncertain. The CDR3 consists of 12 residues. Trimming cost V 9 bases and J 3 bases, with 12 bases left between them. CDR1 and CDR2 from the germline V gene are MNHNY and SVGAGI (reference sequence). The DNA of the CDR3 is TGTGCCAGTCAGGACCCCAACTACGAGCAGTACTTC. Translated, it gives CASQDPNYEQYF.

This clonotype was counted ten times or more. J is TRBJ2-7 and V is TRBV28; 10 bases line up with TRBD2. V lost 5 bases, J lost 4 bases, and 8 bases stayed unmatched. In germline, CDR1 is MDHEN, CDR2 SYDVKM. There are 15 residues in the CDR3. CDR3 residues: CASSTPGLASYEQYF. The DNA for the CDR3 is TGTGCCAGCAGTACACCGGGACTAGCGTCGTACGAGCAGTACTTC.

There are a few counts of this clonotype. The CDR3 bases are TGCGCCAGCAGCTTAAGCGGGACTACTTACGAGCAGTACTTC. It is translated as CASSLSGTTYEQYF. V gene TRBV5-1 combines with J gene TRBJ2-7; 7 bases line up with TRBD2. The CDR3 is 14 residues long. Trimming at V came to 2 bases and at J to 4 bases, leaving 6 bases not matched to a gene. Germline lookup yields CDR1 SGHRS and CDR2 YFSETQ.

This clonotype has a count of ten or more. This chain connects TRBV5-1 to TRBJ1-1, with 11 bases fitting TRBD1. This CDR3 is 17 amino acids long. Germline V lookup: CDR1 SGHRS, CDR2 YFSETQ. J lost 4 bases, V lost 0 bases, and 8 bases had no gene match. CDR3 sequence: CASSLVPRGTGGTEAFF. The CDR3 DNA is TGCGCCAGCAGCTTGGTTCCCCGCGGGACAGGGGGCACTGAAGCTTTCTTT.

This clonotype was counted ten times or more. The chain is built from TRBV29-1 and TRBJ2-7, with TRBD1 matching over 10 bases. With V trimmed by 4 bases and J by 2 bases, 8 bases remained unmatched. Germline lookup yields CDR1 SQVTM and CDR2 ANQGSEA. This CDR3 is built from 15 residues. CDR3: CSVGPGTGATYEQYF. CDR3 DNA sequence: TGCAGCGTTGGACCTGGGACAGGGGCGACCTACGAGCAGTACTTC.

This clonotype showed up many times. The chain has TRBV24-1 and TRBJ2-1; the match to TRBD1 covers 8 bases. Trimming took 6 bases from V and 10 from J; bases not matched to a gene: 13. The CDR3 length is 15 residues. Per the germline V gene, CDR1 is KGHDR and CDR2 is SFDVKD. Here the CDR3 DNA reads TGTGCCACCAGTCCCCCGACAGGGGCTTTGGGGGAGCAGTTCTTC. Translation gives CATSPPTGALGEQFF.

Only a few counts were recorded for this clonotype. The V call is TRBV7-9, the J call TRBJ2-7; D not certain. Trimming stripped 4 bases from V and 4 bases from J, with 11 bases between. The germline CDR1 and CDR2 sequences are SEHNR and FQNEAQ (reference sequence). This CDR3 contains 13 residues. Written as DNA, the CDR3 is TGTGCCAGCAGCTGGGAAGGTGGGTACGAGCAGTACTTC. Protein: CASSWEGGYEQYF.

This clonotype was seen at least ten times. V is TRBV6-2 or TRBV6-3 and J is TRBJ2-1, with TRBD1 identical over 11 bases. CDR3 length: 15 amino acids. Germline CDR1 MNHEY, CDR2 SVGEGT. The V and J ends lost 0 bases and 6 bases, in that order; junction bases with no gene match: 1. The chain's CDR3 is CASSYSGTGGNEQFF. CDR3 DNA: TGTGCCAGCAGTTACTCCGGGACAGGGGGCAATGAGCAGTTCTTC.

This clonotype was detected ten times or more. The rearrangement joins TRBV5-1 to TRBJ2-7; D is perhaps TRBD2 (6 bases). From germline, CDR1 is SGHRS and CDR2 YFSETQ. The CDR3 consists of 14 residues. Trimming took off 4 bases at V and 3 bases at J, with 14 bases between the two ends. The CDR3 DNA follows: TGCGCCAGCAGCCCCGGGACTTCCAACTACGAGCAGTACTTC. It encodes CASSPGTSNYEQYF.

This clonotype was recorded many times. V and J are TRBV19 and TRBJ2-1, with TRBD2 matching 7 bases. CDR3 length: 12 residues. CDR1 is LNHDA and CDR2 is SQIVND in the germline V gene (reference sequence). After removal of 8 bases from V and 5 bases from J, the junction contained 3 bases not matched to a gene. CDR3 in amino acids: CASGDYNNEQFF. Written as DNA, the CDR3 is TGTGCCAGTGGGGACTACAACAATGAGCAGTTCTTC.

Ten or more counts support this clonotype. The CDR3 DNA sequence: TGTGCCAGCACTTGGGTCTTGAACACTGAAGCTTTCTTT. Translated, it gives CASTWVLNTEAFF. The chain links TRBV2 to TRBJ1-1; no clear D. V lost 7 bases and J 0 bases, leaving 9 bases between the germline ends. The CDR3 loop spans 13 amino acids. The germline CDR1 and CDR2 sequences are SNHLY and FYNNEI.

The rearrangement joins TRBV12-3 or TRBV12-4 to TRBJ2-1; no reliable D call. The V end was cut by 0 bases, the J end by 4 bases, with 13 bases between. The CDR3 is 16 residues long. The CDR3: CASSLAQLTVYNEQFF. In DNA, the CDR3 is TGTGCCAGCAGTTTAGCTCAACTGACGGTGTACAATGAGCAGTTCTTC.